The rows below give T cell receptor beta chains drawn from one sample of a study of CD8 T cells in Susac syndrome. TCRdb itself ran the immunoSEQ multiplex PCR reads through MiXCR, one entry per CDR3 protein. Of 400,000 or so distinct CDR3 sequences in the sample, around 85% are singletons; the top ten hold 0.09% to 0.15%. The material sequenced was CD8+ T cells from PBMCs. These receptors were obtained from a human donor with multiple sclerosis. CDR3s include the opening cysteine and the closing phenylalanine or tryptophan. The D gene is left open where the match is weak. A clone size is listed for some rows: how often the clone was seen (once, few, many), or a class if it is expanded.

D	J	V	size	CDR3	DNA
.	TRBJ2-7	TRBV4-1	.	CASSQVWDTYEQYF	TGCGCCAGCAGCCAAGTGTGGGATACCTACGAGCAGTACTTC
TRBD1	TRBJ2-7	TRBV6-5	.	CASSYGTAPRKQYF	TGTGCCAGCAGTTACGGGACAGCCCCTAGGAAGCAGTACTTC
.	TRBJ1-2	TRBV27	.	CVKTNYGYTF	TGTGTGAAAACTAACTATGGCTACACCTTC
.	TRBJ1-2	TRBV2	.	CARRVGGADGYTF	TGTGCCAGAAGGGTCGGGGGCGCCGATGGCTACACCTTC
TRBD2	TRBJ2-7	TRBV5-4	.	CASSLEGLAGVGGTSYEQYF	TGTGCCAGCAGCTTGGAAGGGCTAGCGGGGGTCGGGGGAACATCATACGAGCAGTACTTC
TRBD2	TRBJ2-1	TRBV28	.	CASSLRHLAGEYNEQFF	TGTGCCAGCAGTTTACGCCACTTAGCGGGAGAGTACAATGAGCAGTTCTTC
TRBD2	TRBJ2-1	TRBV6-1	many	CASRPQGGGYNEQFF	TGTGCCAGCAGGCCCCAGGGCGGGGGATACAATGAGCAGTTCTTC
.	TRBJ2-7	TRBV2	.	CASSEGGEWSEQYF	TGTGCCAGCAGTGAAGGAGGGGAGTGGAGCGAGCAGTACTTC
.	TRBJ2-5	TRBV12-3/TRBV12-4	.	CASSSNPRGQETQYF	TGTGCCAGCAGTTCTAACCCCAGGGGCCAAGAGACCCAGTACTTC
.	TRBJ1-2	TRBV27	.	CASSPLMGEGYGYTF	TGTGCCAGCAGTCCCTTAATGGGGGAAGGATATGGCTACACCTTC
TRBD1	TRBJ1-2	TRBV5-4	few	CASSPRDSYGYTF	TGTGCCAGCAGCCCGAGGGACAGCTATGGCTACACCTTC
TRBD1	TRBJ2-7	TRBV27	once	CASSLGTATPYEQYF	TGTGCCAGCAGCCTTGGGACAGCCACCCCCTACGAGCAGTACTTC
.	TRBJ2-1	TRBV10-3	.	CAIMVGESEQFF	TGTGCCATCATGGTCGGGGAAAGTGAGCAGTTCTTC
TRBD1	TRBJ1-2	TRBV29-1	.	CSVTRDRTYYGYTF	TGCAGCGTAACTAGGGACAGGACCTACTATGGCTACACCTTC
.	TRBJ1-3	TRBV20-1	.	CSARAGRLSGNTIYF	TGCAGTGCTAGAGCCGGACGACTCTCTGGAAACACCATATATTTT
TRBD2	TRBJ2-3	TRBV7-9	.	CAGGRESDTDTQYF	TGTGCCGGTGGGCGGGAGTCAGACACAGATACGCAGTATTTT
.	TRBJ1-1	TRBV6-5	.	CASSWAIPGGGTEAFF	TGTGCCAGCAGTTGGGCCATTCCCGGGGGAGGCACTGAAGCTTTCTTT
TRBD2	TRBJ2-2	TRBV5-8	.	CASSLTSGRAIGELFF	TGTGCCAGCAGCCTGACTAGCGGGAGGGCCATCGGGGAGCTGTTTTTT